This T cell receptor (beta chain) was obtained from a study of cytomegalovirus exposure and HLA in healthy donors. 13 Jbeta primers and 60 Vbeta primers were used for the PCR. Methods used by the authors: In a later analysis, the count reached some 75 million unique TCR beta chains, with around 10 million shared. Generated by immunoSEQ multiplex PCR, the TCRdb table keeps only in-frame clones and is missing some. V and J calls plus clone size are reproduced from that table; the DNA served to infer D and trimming. The sample yields 150,000 to 200,000 clones, about 80% seen once. As concerns this clone: Its antigen is still unknown.

Per the germline V gene, CDR1 is DFQATT and CDR2 is SNEGSKA (reference sequence). Trimming stripped 7 bases from V and 4 bases from J, with 7 bases between. This CDR3 spans 10 amino acids. Study observations and caveats: Cytomegalovirus association was listed for about 180 TCR beta chains. Immune exposure information available was restricted to CMV serostatus.

Sequenced sample: PBMCs. The chain combines TRBV20-1 with TRBJ1-2, with D perhaps TRBD1 (5 bases). This TCR derives from a man between 50 and 59 years old in good health and CMV-seropositive. The CDR3 coding sequence is TGCAGTGTAGACAGCTATGGCTACACCTTC. Protein sequence: CSVDSYGYTF.